The 22 T cell receptor beta chains in this list originate from one sample, sequenced in a study of blood T cell repertoires in COVID-19. The assay was immunoSEQ multiplex PCR, and TCRdb's table has in-frame clones only and misses some. Altogether approximately 90,000 clones are present, 86% being singletons, with the ten largest covering less than 9%. Sequences were obtained from peripheral blood. These receptors originate from a man aged 55 to 70 with acute or convalescent COVID-19.

The chain employs TRBV6-5 and TRBJ1-1, with 9 bases aligning to TRBD1. CDR1 and CDR2 (germline): MNHEY, SVGAGI. This CDR3 spans 13 amino acids. Losses at the gene ends were 5 bases for V and 5 bases for J; bases not matched to a gene: 3. The CDR3 region has the DNA TGTGCCAGCAGTACAGGGGGCTATACTGAAGCTTTCTTT. Translation: CASSTGGYTEAFF.

The V and J genes are TRBV6-5 and TRBJ1-1; no clear D gene. Trimming stripped 0 bases from V and 8 bases from J, with 7 bases between. Germline assignment: CDR1 MNHEY and CDR2 SVGAGI. CDR3 size: 12 residues. CDR3 DNA sequence: TGTGCCAGCAGTTACTCGGGCGGGGAAGCTTTCTTT. It yields the protein CASSYSGGEAFF.

The chain combines TRBV7-3 with TRBJ2-1; 11 positions agree with TRBD2. Losses at the gene ends were 3 bases for V and 9 bases for J; bases not matched to a gene: 16. The CDR3 covers 18 residues. Germline CDR1 is SGHTA and CDR2 is FQGTGA. CDR3 bases: TGTGCCAGCAGCTTGCGGACAAGACTAGCGGGACAAGAGGTTGAGCAGTTCTTC. It specifies CASSLRTRLAGQEVEQFF.

V gene TRBV7-8 combines with J gene TRBJ1-4; TRBD1 might be the D (5 bases). The CDR3 is 14 amino acids. Trimming cost V 3 bases and J 4 bases, with 9 bases left between them. Germline CDR1 reads SGHVS; CDR2 reads FQNEAQ. CDR3 protein: CASSFRGFNEKLFF. As DNA, the CDR3 is TGTGCCAGCAGCTTTCGGGGGTTTAATGAAAAACTGTTTTTT.

The chain carries TRBV14 and TRBJ1-1; D is undetermined. The V and J ends lost 0 bases and 4 bases respectively, with 6 bases between them. There are 13 residues in the CDR3. The germline V gene has CDR1 SGHDN and CDR2 FVKESK. CDR3: CASSQERVTEAFF. Here the CDR3 DNA reads TGTGCCAGCAGCCAAGAGCGGGTCACTGAAGCTTTCTTT.

The rearrangement joins TRBV19 to TRBJ2-7; D may be TRBD2 (5 bases). This CDR3 comprises 13 residues. Germline assignment: CDR1 LNHDA and CDR2 SQIVND (reference sequence). The ends were cut back, 6 bases at V and 1 base at J, with 10 bases in the middle. As DNA, the CDR3 is TGTGCCAGTAGCGTCGGAGGTTCCTACGAGCAGTACTTC. This sequence encodes CASSVGGSYEQYF.

The chain couples TRBV11-3 to TRBJ1-1, with TRBD1 identical over 7 bases. The CDR3 totals 16 residues. In germline, CDR1 is SGHNT, CDR2 YENEEA. The V segment lost 5 bases and the J segment 1 base; nucleotides outside the gene matches: 10. CDR3 coding DNA: TGTGCCAGCAGCCGTGGGGACAGAGGGAAGAACACTGAAGCTTTCTTT. Encoded protein: CASSRGDRGKNTEAFF.

The chain has TRBV3-1 (or the pseudogene TRBV3-2) and TRBJ2-7; 7 nucleotides align to TRBD1. CDR3 length: 15 residues. V trimming: 4 bases; J trimming: 2 bases; junction bases outside the gene matches: 8. Germline V lookup: CDR1 LGHDT, CDR2 YNNKEL (reference sequence). For the CDR3, the DNA is TGTGCCAGCAGCCTACGGACAGGCATAACCTACGAGCAGTACTTC. Encoded protein: CASSLRTGITYEQYF.

The chain uses TRBV2 and TRBJ1-2; the D gene is possibly TRBD1 (5 bases). The length of the CDR3 is 13 residues. V lost 3 bases and J lost 3, with 8 bases in between. CDR1 is SNHLY, CDR2 FYNNEI, per germline. The CDR3 loop is CASSDRVYYGYTF. In nucleotides, the CDR3 is TGTGCCAGCAGTGACAGGGTTTACTATGGCTACACCTTC.

The CDR3 sequence is CASSFSGASTDTQYF. The CDR3, as DNA: TGTGCCAGCAGCTTTAGCGGGGCTAGCACAGATACGCAGTATTTT. The V call is TRBV7-9, the J call TRBJ2-3; 8 bases fit TRBD2. This CDR3 has 15 amino acids. CDR1 SEHNR and CDR2 FQNEAQ come from the germline V gene (reference sequence). J lost 0 bases, V lost 3 bases, and 2 bases had no gene match. The full variable domain, in which reference TRBV7-9 and TRBJ2-3 provide the parts outside the CDR3, is DTGVSQNPRHKITKRGQNVTFRCDPISEHNRLYWYRQTLGQGPEFLTYFQNEAQLEKSRLLSDRFSAERPKGSFSTLEIQRTEQGDSAMYLCASSFSGASTDTQYFGPGTRLTVL.

The chain links TRBV12-5 to TRBJ2-1; D might be TRBD2 (5 bases). Germline lookup yields CDR1 LGHNT and CDR2 FRNRAP. This CDR3 comprises 17 residues. V gave up 5 bases and J gave up 1 base, with 18 bases separating them. CDR3 region: CASGEGDLPGSYNEQFF. CDR3 DNA: TGTGCTAGTGGTGAGGGAGACCTACCTGGGTCCTACAATGAGCAGTTCTTC.

The chain carries TRBV9 and TRBJ2-7; 13 positions match TRBD2. V dropped 4 bases and J dropped 10; count of bases not matched to a gene: 8. The V gene's germline CDR1 is SGDLS and CDR2 YYNGEE. The CDR3 spans 14 residues. The CDR3 region is CASSPTGTSGTQYF. CDR3 nucleotides: TGTGCCAGCAGCCCGACCGGGACTAGCGGGACTCAGTACTTC. The full variable domain, in which reference TRBV9 and TRBJ2-7 provide the parts outside the CDR3, is DSGVTQTPKHLITATGQRVTLRCSPRSGDLSVYWYQQSLDQGLQFLIQYYNGEERAKGNILERFSAQQFPDLHSELNLSSLELGDSALYFCASSPTGTSGTQYFGPGTRLTVT.

CDR3 region: CASSPIGSNSPLHF. The CDR3 nucleotides read TGTGCCAGTAGTCCCATAGGGAGCAACTCACCCCTCCACTTT. The chain recombines TRBV19 with TRBJ1-6; D is undetermined. The CDR3 runs to 14 residues. With 5 bases removed from V and 10 bases from J, the gap between germline ends came to 15 bases. The germline CDR1 and CDR2 sequences are LNHDA and SQIVND (reference sequence).

The chain has TRBV5-5 and TRBJ2-1, with 7 bases fitting TRBD2. The CDR3 length is 16 residues. Per germline, CDR1 SGHKS and CDR2 YYEKEE (reference sequence). V was pared by 2 bases and J by 0 bases, with 5 bases of the junction left unmatched. The CDR3 loop is CASSLSSGSSYNEQFF. As DNA, the CDR3 is TGTGCCAGCAGCTTATCTAGCGGAAGCTCCTACAATGAGCAGTTCTTC.

The chain employs TRBV30 and TRBJ1-2; 7 positions match TRBD1. Trimming cost V 0 bases and J 7 bases; bases outside gene matches: 8. The CDR3 has 14 residues. From germline, CDR1 is GTSNPN and CDR2 SVGIG (reference sequence). The CDR3 loop reads CAWSVYRGLIGYTF. DNA of the CDR3: TGTGCCTGGAGTGTCTACAGGGGCCTTATTGGCTACACCTTC.

The rearrangement links TRBV2 to TRBJ1-2; the match to TRBD1 covers 7 bases. The CDR3 extends over 13 amino acids. The V and J ends lost 5 bases and 6 bases, in that order; junction bases with no gene match: 6. Germline loops: CDR1 SNHLY, CDR2 FYNNEI. CDR3 protein: CASSRTGLNGYTF. CDR3 nucleotides: TGTGCCAGCAGTCGGACAGGATTAAATGGCTACACCTTC.

This clone was observed a single time. V and J are TRBV11-3 and TRBJ1-3; 8 bases line up with TRBD1. Germline V CDR1 and CDR2: SGHNT, YENEEA. This CDR3 spans 14 amino acids. Unmatched junction bases numbered 2, after V lost 5 bases and J lost 2 bases. The CDR3 here is CASSRTGPGNTIYF. As DNA, the CDR3 is TGTGCCAGCAGCCGGACAGGGCCTGGAAACACCATATATTTT.

J is TRBJ2-3 and V is TRBV9, with TRBD2 matching over 8 bases. The V gene end was trimmed by 0 bases and the J gene end by 8 bases; junction bases not matched to a gene: 14. Germline-derived CDR1 and CDR2 are SGDLS and YYNGEE. This CDR3 is built from 17 residues. The CDR3 reads CASSVGASGRAPVTQYF. CDR3 nucleotide sequence: TGTGCCAGCAGCGTAGGGGCTAGCGGGCGGGCTCCGGTTACGCAGTATTTT.

The chain is built from TRBV10-2 and TRBJ2-2; D is uncertain. Trimming shortened V by 6 bases and J by 0 bases, and 20 bases separated the two germline ends. This CDR3 region has 18 residues. Germline loops: CDR1 WSHSY, CDR2 SAAADI. The CDR3 nucleotides are TGCGCCAGCAGCGCGGCTATTGCCGGTATCGCGAACACCGGGGAGCTGTTTTTT. Translating gives CASSAAIAGIANTGELFF.

J is TRBJ1-6 and V is TRBV25-1, with D hard to call. Germline V CDR1 and CDR2: MGHDK, SYGVNS. The CDR3 runs to 16 residues. V was trimmed by 4 bases and J by 9 bases, leaving 19 bases between them. The CDR3 is CASSASRPGGSSPLHF. Written as DNA, the CDR3 is TGTGCCAGCAGTGCGTCAAGACCAGGCGGGAGTTCACCCCTCCACTTT.

The chain employs TRBV25-1 and TRBJ1-1; D is possibly TRBD1 (6 bases). V was shortened by 5 bases and J by 4 bases, with 8 bases between the two germline ends. The CDR3 has 12 amino acids. Germline V gene data show CDR1 as MGHDK and CDR2 as SYGVNS. The CDR3 DNA reads as TGTGCCAGCAGTTACAGGGCCACTGAAGCTTTCTTT. Protein sequence: CASSYRATEAFF.

The chain couples TRBV5-1 to TRBJ2-6; 8 bases agree with TRBD1. V was pared by 4 bases and J by 0 bases, with 9 bases of the junction left unmatched. This CDR3 has 18 amino acids. Germline V gene data show CDR1 as SGHRS and CDR2 as YFSETQ. CDR3 amino acids: CASSKGQGFGSGANVLTF. The CDR3 DNA is TGCGCCAGCAGCAAAGGACAGGGTTTTGGCTCTGGGGCCAACGTCCTGACTTTC.